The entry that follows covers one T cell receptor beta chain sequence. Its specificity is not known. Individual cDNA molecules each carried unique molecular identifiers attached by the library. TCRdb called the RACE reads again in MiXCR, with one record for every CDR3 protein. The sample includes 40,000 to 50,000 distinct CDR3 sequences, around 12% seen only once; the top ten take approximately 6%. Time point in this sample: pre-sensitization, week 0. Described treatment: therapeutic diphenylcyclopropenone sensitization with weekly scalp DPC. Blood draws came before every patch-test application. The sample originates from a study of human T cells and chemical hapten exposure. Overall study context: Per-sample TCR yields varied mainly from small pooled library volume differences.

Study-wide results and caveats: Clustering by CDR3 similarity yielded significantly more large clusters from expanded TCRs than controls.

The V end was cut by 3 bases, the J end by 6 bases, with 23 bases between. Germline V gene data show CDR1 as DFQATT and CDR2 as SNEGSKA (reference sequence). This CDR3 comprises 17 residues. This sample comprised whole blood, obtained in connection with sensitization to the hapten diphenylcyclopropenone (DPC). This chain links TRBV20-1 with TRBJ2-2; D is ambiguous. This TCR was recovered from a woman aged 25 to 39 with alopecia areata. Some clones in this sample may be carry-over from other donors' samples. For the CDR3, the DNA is TGCAGTGCTAGGGGTAGATCCACTGCGAACACCCCCGGGGAGCTGTTTTTT. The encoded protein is CSARGRSTANTPGELFF.